These 11 T cell receptor beta chains came from one sample sequenced in a study of prognosis after radiotherapy for stage I lung cancer. TCR beta CDR3 amplification from genomic DNA was performed by two-round multiplex PCR. First-round PCR, the initial amplification, used primers specific to each TRBV and TRBJ gene. TCRdb reanalysed the multiplex PCR reads using MiXCR and keeps one entry per CDR3 protein. The sample includes about 23,000 distinct CDR3 sequences, 43% of them seen just once. Specimen: PBMCs, collected before or after stereotactic body radiation therapy (not recorded which). Receptors were obtained from a donor of 50 years or more with non-small cell lung cancer.

Within the sample, this clonotype is medium-sized. This chain connects TRBV13 to TRBJ1-3; D might be TRBD1 (5 bases). CDR1 PRHDT and CDR2 FYEKMQ come from the germline V gene (reference sequence). Between the trimmed V and J ends, which lost 4 bases and 4 bases, there was a span of 14 bases. This CDR3 contains 15 residues. The CDR3 sequence is CASSSWGGVGNTIYF. The CDR3 nucleotides read TGTGCCAGCAGCTCGTGGGGGGGTGTCGGAAACACCATATATTTT.

There are many counts of this clonotype. The chain joins TRBV3-1 to TRBJ2-7; TRBD2 is a possible D gene (6 bases). Germline V CDR1 and CDR2: LGHDT, YNNKEL (reference sequence). The CDR3 extends over 14 amino acids. Trimming stripped 6 bases from V and 6 bases from J, with 18 bases between. The CDR3 loop reads CASRSSGLTGEQYF. CDR3 in DNA: TGTGCCAGCAGATCCTCGGGACTCACTGGCGAGCAGTACTTC.

This clonotype was detected a few times. J is TRBJ2-3 and V is TRBV20-1, with 7 nucleotides matching TRBD2. Germline assignment: CDR1 DFQATT and CDR2 SNEGSKA (reference sequence). The CDR3 covers 16 residues. Losses at the gene ends were 3 bases for V and 0 bases for J; bases not matched to a gene: 9. The CDR3 DNA reads as TGCAGTGCTAGGGGGGGGTTTTTCGGGAGCACAGATACGCAGTATTTT. It specifies CSARGGFFGSTDTQYF.

The V gene is TRBV7-7, the J gene TRBJ2-7, with 9 bases lining up with TRBD1. The CDR3 runs 14 residues. J gave up 1 base and V 4 bases, and 2 bases lay outside the gene matches. Per the germline V gene, CDR1 is SSHAT and CDR2 is FNYEAQ (reference sequence). The CDR3 region has the DNA TGTGCCAGCAGCTCGGGACAGGGTTCCTACGAGCAGTACTTC. Protein sequence: CASSSGQGSYEQYF.

There are many counts of this clonotype. V usage is TRBV3-2 and J usage is TRBJ2-3; the D call in the table, TRBD1, was not verified against the DNA. TRBV3-2 is recorded as a pseudogene. The CDR3 has 13 residues. CDR3 region: CASRSRGADTQYF. CDR3 nucleotide sequence: TGTGCCAGCAGGTCCCGGGGAGCAGATACGCAGTATTTT.

This clonotype was seen at least ten times. Just one base apart from a much larger clone, this may be a read error. The chain has TRBV28 and TRBJ2-3; D gene uncertain. Per the germline V gene, CDR1 is MDHEN and CDR2 is SYDVKM. Trimming took 3 bases from V and 7 from J, leaving 5 bases between them. The CDR3 sequence is 11 residues long. The CDR3 bases are TGTGCCAGCAGTTTTTTGTATACGCAGTATTTT. The encoded protein is CASSFLYTQYF.

This clonotype is deemed medium-sized (0.01 to 0.1%). V usage is TRBV6-1 and J usage is TRBJ1-3, with D maybe TRBD1 (5 bases). Germline V lookup: CDR1 MNHNS, CDR2 SASEGT. Trimming pared 5 bases from V and 8 bases from J, leaving 10 bases between. The CDR3 contains 12 residues. CDR3 loop: CASSLRGYTIYF. The CDR3 nucleotides read TGTGCCAGCAGTCTAAGGGGATACACCATATATTTT.

In this sample, this clonotype is medium-sized. CDR3 coding DNA: TGTGCCACCAGCAGAGTCGGGGGAACCACCGGGGAGCTGTTTTTT. Amino acid sequence: CATSRVGGTTGELFF. This chain connects TRBV15 to TRBJ2-2; D is possibly TRBD2 (6 bases). Per germline, CDR1 LNHNV and CDR2 YYDKDF (reference sequence). This CDR3 is 15 amino acids long. Trimming took 1 base from V and 4 from J, leaving 10 bases between them.

This clonotype was recorded many times. The rearrangement uses TRBV6-5 and TRBJ2-6; D unclear. The CDR3 totals 14 residues. V lost 3 bases, J lost 0 bases, and 3 bases lay in between. Germline assignment: CDR1 MNHEY and CDR2 SVGAGI. The CDR3 nucleotides read TGTGCCAGCAGTTATTTCTCTGGGGCCAACGTCCTGACTTTC. Amino acids: CASSYFSGANVLTF.

Comments on this clonotype: A much larger clone sits a single nucleotide away, making a read error possible. This chain links TRBV5-4 with TRBJ2-7; 7 bases fit TRBD1. V lost 4 bases to trimming and J lost 3 bases; unmatched junction nucleotides: 10. CDR1 and CDR2 (germline): SGHNT, YYREEE (reference sequence). This CDR3 spans 15 amino acids. CDR3 in DNA: TGTGCCAGCAGCCCAGGACAGGTGGCGGTCTACGAGCAGTACTTC. Protein product: CASSPGQVAVYEQYF.

This clonotype was counted many times. The chain recombines TRBV4-1 with TRBJ2-6; no clear D gene. Per the germline V gene, CDR1 is MGHRA and CDR2 is YSYEKL. Trimming pared 0 bases from V and 3 bases from J, leaving 9 bases between. The CDR3 is 16 residues long. As DNA, the CDR3 is TGCGCCAGCAGCCAAGAGGCGCCTTATGGGGCCAACGTCCTGACTTTC. It specifies CASSQEAPYGANVLTF.